Presented here are 27 T cell receptor beta chains from one specimen sequenced in a study of identical twins (dated by TCRdb to the mid-2010s). The library relied on 5' RACE. The run used an Illumina HiSeq 2000. TCRdb applied fastp at Q25 and MiXCR to the public reads, then kept only in-frame beta chains. Rows with a matching CDR3 protein are joined into one entry that keeps the most common DNA and genes. The sample has 450,000 or so distinct CDR3 sequences on record, around 18% of them singletons. The top ten clonotypes cover more than 10% of the sample. Sequencing used naive T cells sorted from blood. What the cell subset or site label conveys for this sample: cells isolated with a human naive T-cell isolation kit. These receptors all stem from a man aged 50 to 60 in good health.

This clonotype showed up just a few times. V is TRBV7-2 and J is TRBJ1-6; TRBD1 matches at 7 bases. Per the germline V gene, CDR1 is SGHTA and CDR2 is FQGNSA. With V trimmed by 5 bases and J by 7 bases, 8 bases remained unmatched. The CDR3 length is 15 residues. CDR3 sequence reads: CASSARQGTNSPLHF. CDR3 bases: TGTGCCAGCAGCGCCAGACAGGGTACAAATTCACCCCTCCACTTT. Based on the CDR3 plus reference TRBV7-2 and TRBJ1-6, the full variable domain is GAGVSQSPSNKVTEKGKDVELRCDPISGHTALYWYRQSLGQGLEFLIYFQGNSAPDKSGLPSDRFSAERTGGSVSTLTIQRTQQEDSAVYLCASSARQGTNSPLHFGNGTRLTVT.

This clonotype was picked up a small number of times. The chain carries TRBV6-2 or TRBV6-3 and TRBJ2-7; TRBD1 matches at 8 bases. The ends lost 4 bases at V and 3 bases at J; junction bases unmatched: 5. The CDR3 contains 14 residues. Germline CDR1 and CDR2: MNHEY and SVGEGT. This chain's CDR3 is CASSSRTGLYEQYF. The CDR3 nucleotides read TGTGCCAGCAGTTCCAGGACAGGGCTCTACGAGCAGTACTTC.

The rearrangement links TRBV7-2 to TRBJ2-4, with 8 bases that match TRBD2. The CDR3 is 14 amino acids. From germline, CDR1 is SGHTA and CDR2 FQGNSA. The V gene end was trimmed by 3 bases and the J gene end by 8 bases; junction bases not matched to a gene: 6. The CDR3 coding sequence is TGTGCCAGCAGCTTGGGACGGGGGGGTTACATTCAGTACTTC. This sequence encodes CASSLGRGGYIQYF.

The chain joins TRBV2 to TRBJ1-6; no reliable D call. From germline, CDR1 is SNHLY and CDR2 FYNNEI. V dropped 1 base and J dropped 6 bases, with 16 bases sitting between them. The CDR3 has 17 amino acids. In DNA form, the CDR3 reads TGTGCCAGCAGTGAAGGTCGGGTCCCTCGAGGTAATTCACCCCTCCACTTT. It codes for CASSEGRVPRGNSPLHF.

This clonotype was counted only a few times. The chain combines TRBV4-1 with TRBJ2-7, with TRBD1 as a possible D gene (6 bases). From germline, CDR1 is MGHRA and CDR2 YSYEKL. Trimming shortened V by 0 bases and J by 7 bases, and 16 bases separated the two germline ends. CDR3 length equals 15 residues. The CDR3 bases are TGCGCCAGCAGCCAAGATATCGGGACACCGCCGGAGCAGTACTTC. This gives the protein CASSQDIGTPPEQYF.

V is TRBV24-1 and J is TRBJ2-2; D is ambiguous. CDR3 length: 15 residues. Germline V CDR1 and CDR2: KGHDR, SFDVKD. V lost 6 bases and J 3 bases, leaving 13 bases between the germline ends. The CDR3, as DNA: TGTGCCACCAGTAGCCCGGCACTCGACACCGGGGAGCTGTTTTTT. This encodes CATSSPALDTGELFF.

In its sample, this clonotype was seen many times. V gene TRBV20-1 combines with J gene TRBJ2-7; 8 nucleotides line up with TRBD2. Germline CDR1 reads DFQATT; CDR2 reads SNEGSKA (reference sequence). J gave up 0 bases and V 3 bases, and 1 base lay outside the gene matches. This CDR3 spans 13 amino acids. CDR3 DNA sequence: TGCAGTGCTAGCGGGAGGGCCTCCTACGAGCAGTACTTC. Translated, it gives CSASGRASYEQYF.

The chain combines TRBV10-3 with TRBJ2-7, with 13 bases lining up with TRBD2. The CDR3 has 14 residues. Unmatched junction bases numbered 3, after V lost 7 bases and J lost 3 bases. The germline V gene encodes CDR1 ENHRY and CDR2 SYGVKD. CDR3 DNA: TGTGCCATCACAGGGACTAGCGGGAACTACGAGCAGTACTTC. This codes for CAITGTSGNYEQYF.

The rearrangement joins TRBV6-5 to TRBJ2-4, with a weak D call TRBD1 (5 bases). Trimming shortened V by 0 bases and J by 4 bases, and 10 bases separated the two germline ends. The CDR3 extends over 15 amino acids. CDR1 is MNHEY, CDR2 SVGAGI, per germline. In DNA, the CDR3 is TGTGCCAGCAGTTACTCGTCAGGGTTAAAAAACATTCAGTACTTC. Protein product: CASSYSSGLKNIQYF.

The V call is TRBV2, the J call TRBJ2-3; possibly TRBD2 for D (6 bases). V lost 2 bases to trimming and J lost 2 bases, with 11 bases between them. This CDR3 contains 15 residues. Germline V gene lookup returns CDR1 SNHLY and CDR2 FYNNEI. The CDR3 nucleotides are TGTGCCAGCAGTGAATCGGGGGTATCCACAGATACGCAGTATTTT. The encoded protein is CASSESGVSTDTQYF.

The chain couples TRBV4-3 to TRBJ1-5; no clear D gene. The CDR3 totals 16 residues. V lost 0 bases and J lost 5, with 14 bases in between. Per germline, CDR1 LGHNA and CDR2 YSLEER. The CDR3 loop reads CASSQDSLGRDQPQHF. In DNA, the CDR3 is TGCGCCAGCAGCCAAGATAGCCTAGGGAGGGATCAGCCCCAGCATTTT.

The V and J genes are TRBV29-1 and TRBJ2-2, with 11 bases identical to TRBD2. V lost 3 bases to trimming and J lost 1 base; unmatched junction nucleotides: 1. Germline V gives CDR1 SQVTM, CDR2 ANQGSEA. CDR3 length: 15 residues. In DNA, the CDR3 is TGCAGCGTTGATACTAGCGGGGGGAACACCGGGGAGCTGTTTTTT. Its translation: CSVDTSGGNTGELFF.

There are a few counts of this clonotype. The J gene is TRBJ2-1, the V gene TRBV27; 9 nucleotides line up with TRBD2. The CDR3 runs to 16 residues. Germline trimming cut 1 base from V and 4 bases from J; bases unmatched to any gene: 5. The germline V gene has CDR1 MNHEY and CDR2 SMNVEV (reference sequence). The CDR3 DNA sequence: TGTGCCAGCAGTTTATGGCTGACTAGCGGATACAATGAGCAGTTCTTC. Its protein product is CASSLWLTSGYNEQFF.

There are a few counts of this clonotype. The J gene is TRBJ2-7, the V gene TRBV5-1; D is unclear. The CDR3 sequence is 13 residues long. Trimming left V 0 bases short and J 3 bases short, with 7 bases between. Germline lookup yields CDR1 SGHRS and CDR2 YFSETQ. CDR3 DNA sequence: TGCGCCAGCAGCTTGGACGCTTACTACGAGCAGTACTTC. This codes for CASSLDAYYEQYF.

This clonotype was detected many times. This chain links TRBV7-9 with TRBJ2-7; D ambiguous. The germline V gene encodes CDR1 SEHNR and CDR2 FQNEAQ (reference sequence). The ends were cut back, 6 bases at V and 3 bases at J, with 6 bases in the middle. This CDR3 comprises 11 residues. The CDR3 here is CASRPIYEQYF. As DNA, the CDR3 is TGTGCCAGCAGGCCGATCTACGAGCAGTACTTC.

The table lists this clonotype with a few counts. The chain combines TRBV6-1 with TRBJ1-5; TRBD1 matches at 8 bases. Looked up from germline, CDR1 is MNHNS and CDR2 is SASEGT. V lost 6 bases to trimming and J lost 3 bases; unmatched junction nucleotides: 10. The CDR3 runs 16 residues. CDR3: CASRDGQGVYNQPQHF. DNA of the CDR3: TGTGCCAGCAGGGACGGACAGGGAGTATACAATCAGCCCCAGCATTTT.

Worth noting for this clonotype: A much larger clone lies one base from this, so it may be a read error. This chain links TRBV9 with TRBJ1-1; D is unresolved. The CDR3 runs to 14 residues. Germline-derived CDR1 and CDR2 are SGDLS and YYNGEE. Here the CDR3 DNA reads TGTCCCAGCAGCGTAGGTCAGATGAACACTGAAGCTTTCTTT. Residues: CPSSVGQMNTEAFF.

V is TRBV20-1 and J is TRBJ2-1, with TRBD2 identical over 10 bases. V shed 1 base and J 7 bases; nucleotides not matched to a gene: 13. The CDR3 spans 17 residues. Germline loops: CDR1 DFQATT, CDR2 SNEGSKA (reference sequence). For the CDR3, the DNA is TGCAGTGCTAGAGTTCTAGCGGGAGTACCAAGGCAAAATGAGCAGTTCTTC. Encoded protein: CSARVLAGVPRQNEQFF.

V usage is TRBV11-2 and J usage is TRBJ2-7; D remains ambiguous. Trimming removed 6 bases at V and 2 bases at J, with 5 bases between. Germline-derived CDR1 and CDR2 are SGHAT and FQNNGV. The CDR3 covers 11 residues. The CDR3 coding sequence is TGTGCCAGCAGAAAGGCCTACGAGCAGTACTTC. Translating it yields CASRKAYEQYF. The entire variable domain, with the rest obtained from reference TRBV11-2 and TRBJ2-7, is as follows: EAGVAQSPRYKIIEKRQSVAFWCNPISGHATLYWYQQILGQGPKLLIQFQNNGVVDDSQLPKDRFSAERLKGVDSTLKIQPAKLEDSAVYLCASRKAYEQYFGPGTRLTVT.

This chain links TRBV4-1 with TRBJ2-1; D gene uncertain. This CDR3 region has 15 residues. Germline V gene sequence: CDR1 MGHRA, CDR2 YSYEKL. V lost 1 base and J lost 5, with 12 bases in between. DNA for the CDR3: TGCGCCAGCAGCCAAGTAACGATACTTAACAATGAGCAGTTCTTC. This gives the protein CASSQVTILNNEQFF.

This clonotype showed up just a few times. This CDR3 is CATSRGGQVEREQFF. For the CDR3, the DNA is TGTGCCACCAGCAGAGGCGGACAGGTTGAGAGGGAGCAGTTCTTC. The chain recombines TRBV15 with TRBJ2-1; TRBD1 aligns across 7 bases. The CDR3 contains 15 residues. V dropped 1 base and J dropped 10; count of bases not matched to a gene: 10. The germline V gene has CDR1 LNHNV and CDR2 YYDKDF (reference sequence).

V is TRBV5-1 and J is TRBJ1-4; tentatively, D is TRBD1 (6 bases). The germline gives CDR1 SGHRS, CDR2 YFSETQ. V lost 4 bases and J 4 bases, leaving 26 bases between the germline ends. The CDR3 covers 19 residues. CDR3 protein: CASSTLQGFVFRGNEKLFF. The CDR3 DNA is TGCGCCAGCAGCACACTACAGGGTTTCGTATTTAGGGGTAATGAAAAACTGTTTTTT.

This chain connects TRBV3-1 to TRBJ2-7; D is ambiguous. Trimming removed 4 bases at V and 2 bases at J, with 9 bases between. From germline, CDR1 is LGHDT and CDR2 YNNKEL (reference sequence). This CDR3 has 13 residues. In nucleotides, the CDR3 is TGTGCCAGCAGCCTCCCCGAGGCCTACGAGCAGTACTTC. Protein: CASSLPEAYEQYF.

Ten or more counts support this clonotype. The chain is built from TRBV5-1 and TRBJ2-5; D gene ambiguous. V lost 0 bases and J 5 bases, leaving 14 bases between the germline ends. CDR1 and CDR2 from the germline V gene are SGHRS and YFSETQ. CDR3 length: 15 amino acids. CDR3 loop: CASSLARAMRETQYF. CDR3 in DNA: TGCGCCAGCAGCTTGGCCCGCGCGATGCGGGAGACCCAGTACTTC.

The chain is built from TRBV10-1 and TRBJ2-1; the D is unclear. V lost 2 bases, J lost 0 bases, and 11 bases lay in between. Germline CDR1 and CDR2: WNHNN and SYGVQD (reference sequence). The CDR3 runs to 16 residues. For the CDR3, the DNA is TGCGCCAGCAGTGAGCATGCGATAAGCTCCTACAATGAGCAGTTCTTC. Its protein product is CASSEHAISSYNEQFF.

The chain links TRBV12-3 or TRBV12-4 to TRBJ2-1, with 7 bases identical to TRBD2. Germline trimming cut 7 bases from V and 4 bases from J; bases unmatched to any gene: 7. The CDR3 extends over 14 amino acids. The CDR3 DNA reads TGTGCCAGCAACCCGGCTAGCGGATACAATGAGCAGTTCTTC. It specifies CASNPASGYNEQFF.

This clonotype was picked up a small number of times. For the CDR3, the DNA is TGCGCCAGCAGCTTGCTGAGCGGGAGTTCAGATACGCAGTATTTT. It is translated as CASSLLSGSSDTQYF. The chain is built from TRBV5-1 and TRBJ2-3; TRBD2 matches at 8 bases. V was pared by 1 base and J by 4 bases, with 5 bases of the junction left unmatched. The CDR3 length is 15 residues. Germline V CDR1 and CDR2: SGHRS, YFSETQ.